This T cell receptor (beta chain) was sequenced during a study of shared clonotypes between healthy human individuals. Study-wide results and caveats: Roughly 5% of naive CD4 clonotypes were common to several donors. Only blood was sampled; tissue repertoires likely differ. Generation probability values for non-shared clonotypes were lower than those for clonotypes shared by all four donors. Naive subsets typically showed greater estimated richness than memory subsets.

Assay used: immunoSEQ multiplex PCR; TCRdb lists only in-frame clones, some missing. This sample has about 960,000 clones, with approximately 76% found just once. Trimming took off 4 bases at V and 5 bases at J, with 17 bases between the two ends. The CDR3 extends over 14 amino acids. Germline values: CDR1 GTSNPN, CDR2 SVGIG (reference sequence). This clone was counted a few times. The antigen is unknown. The TCR was taken from a man between 18 and 29 years old in good health. The chain is built from TRBV30 and TRBJ2-5; D unresolved. Specimen: memory CD4+ T cells sorted from blood. This sample's subset: CD45RA-negative fraction. CDR3 DNA: TGTGCCTGGAAGAACGGAGCCCCCGGTGAGACCCAGTACTTC. Translation: CAWKNGAPGETQYF.